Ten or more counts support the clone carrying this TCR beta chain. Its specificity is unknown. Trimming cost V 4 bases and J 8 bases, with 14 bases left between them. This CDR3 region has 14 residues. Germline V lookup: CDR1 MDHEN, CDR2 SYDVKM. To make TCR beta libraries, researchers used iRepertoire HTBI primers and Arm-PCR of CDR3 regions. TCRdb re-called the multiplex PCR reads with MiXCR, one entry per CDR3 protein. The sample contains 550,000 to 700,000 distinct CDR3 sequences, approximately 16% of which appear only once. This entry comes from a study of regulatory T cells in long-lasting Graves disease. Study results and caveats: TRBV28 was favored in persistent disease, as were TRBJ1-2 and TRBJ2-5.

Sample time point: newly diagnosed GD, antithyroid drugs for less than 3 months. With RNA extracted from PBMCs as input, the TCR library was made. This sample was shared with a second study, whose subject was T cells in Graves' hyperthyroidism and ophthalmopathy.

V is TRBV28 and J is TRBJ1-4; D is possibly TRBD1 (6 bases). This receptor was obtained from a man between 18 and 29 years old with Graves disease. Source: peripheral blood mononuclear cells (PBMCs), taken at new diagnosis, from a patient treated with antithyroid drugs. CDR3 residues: CASSSTGTREKLFF. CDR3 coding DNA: TGTGCCAGCAGTTCGACAGGAACTCGAGAAAAACTGTTTTTT. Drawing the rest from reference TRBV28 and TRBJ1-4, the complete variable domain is DVKVTQSSRYLVKRTGEKVFLECVQDMDHENMFWYRQDPGLGLRLIYFSYDVKMKEKGDIPEGYSVSREKKERFSLILESASTNQTSMYLCASSSTGTREKLFFGSGTQLSVL.